The 6 T cell receptor beta chains presented below share a single source sample, sequenced in a study of beta chain features in type 1 diabetes. As every portion of the isolated RNA was reverse transcribed, the sequencing read expressed TCRB transcripts. Some clones are missing from TCRdb's copy, which holds only in-frame ones; the method was immunoSEQ multiplex PCR. The sample carries roughly 250,000 clones, roughly 9.6% recorded once. Sequencing was performed on naive CD4+ T cells from blood. These receptors came from a woman between 18 and 29 years old in good health.

This clone was detected only a few times. The chain joins TRBV18 to TRBJ2-1, with D uncertain. Germline CDR1 KGHSH, CDR2 LQKENI. Trimming took 5 bases from V and 4 from J, leaving 12 bases between them. There are 14 residues in the CDR3. CDR3 sequence reads: CASSATSPYNEQFF. CDR3 bases: TGTGCCAGCTCAGCTACCTCACCGTACAATGAGCAGTTCTTC.

This clone was seen more than once but under ten times. The rearrangement uses TRBV5-4 and TRBJ1-2; TRBD1 matches 9 bases. The CDR3 length is 14 residues. The ends lost 4 bases at V and 4 bases at J; junction bases unmatched: 5. CDR1 and CDR2 (germline): SGHNT, YYREEE (reference sequence). CDR3 region: CASSHRGPGYGYTF. The CDR3 DNA follows: TGTGCCAGCAGCCACAGGGGGCCGGGCTATGGCTACACCTTC.

This clone was seen a handful of times. This chain uses TRBV30 with TRBJ1-6; D is undetermined. There are 12 residues in the CDR3. CDR1 GTSNPN and CDR2 SVGIG come from the germline V gene (reference sequence). Trimming took off 3 bases at V and 4 bases at J, with 4 bases between the two ends. The CDR3 region is CAWRQYNSPLHF. CDR3 nucleotide sequence: TGTGCCTGGAGGCAGTATAATTCACCCCTCCACTTT.

This clone was seen a handful of times. V is TRBV9 and J is TRBJ2-2; D perhaps matches TRBD2 (6 bases). The CDR3 has 17 amino acids. V shed 4 bases and J shed 4 bases, with 20 bases lying between them. Germline V CDR1 and CDR2: SGDLS, YYNGEE. In nucleotides, the CDR3 is TGTGCCAGCAGCATCAAAGGGACTTGGGGGTTCACCGGGGAGCTGTTTTTT. It encodes CASSIKGTWGFTGELFF.

The chain combines TRBV5-6 with TRBJ2-3; 8 bases fit TRBD2. V was pared by 7 bases and J by 2 bases, with 9 bases of the junction left unmatched. This CDR3 region has 15 residues. The germline V gene has CDR1 SGHDT and CDR2 YYEEEE. The CDR3 loop is CASAVAGLLTDTQYF. The CDR3 DNA reads TGTGCCAGCGCGGTAGCGGGACTCCTCACAGATACGCAGTATTTT. Full variable domain (remainder filled in from reference TRBV5-6 and TRBJ2-3): DAGVTQSPTHLIKTRGQQVTLRCSPKSGHDTVSWYQQALGQGPQFIFQYYEEEERQRGNFPDRFSGHQFPNYSSELNVNALLLGDSALYLCASAVAGLLTDTQYFGPGTRLTVL.

This clone was recorded a few times. The V call is TRBV29-1, the J call TRBJ2-5; TRBD1 is a possible D gene (5 bases). Deletions cut 7 bases from V and 2 bases from J, with 11 bases between. The CDR3 totals 12 residues. Germline values: CDR1 SQVTM, CDR2 ANQGSEA. The CDR3 DNA reads TGCAGCGCCAGGGCTGTACAAGAGACCCAGTACTTC. Translation gives CSARAVQETQYF. Full variable domain (remainder filled in from reference TRBV29-1 and TRBJ2-5): SAVISQKPSRDICQRGTSLTIQCQVDSQVTMMFWYRQQPGQSLTLIATANQGSEATYESGFVIDKFPISRPNLTFSTLTVSNMSPEDSSIYLCSARAVQETQYFGPGTRLLVL.